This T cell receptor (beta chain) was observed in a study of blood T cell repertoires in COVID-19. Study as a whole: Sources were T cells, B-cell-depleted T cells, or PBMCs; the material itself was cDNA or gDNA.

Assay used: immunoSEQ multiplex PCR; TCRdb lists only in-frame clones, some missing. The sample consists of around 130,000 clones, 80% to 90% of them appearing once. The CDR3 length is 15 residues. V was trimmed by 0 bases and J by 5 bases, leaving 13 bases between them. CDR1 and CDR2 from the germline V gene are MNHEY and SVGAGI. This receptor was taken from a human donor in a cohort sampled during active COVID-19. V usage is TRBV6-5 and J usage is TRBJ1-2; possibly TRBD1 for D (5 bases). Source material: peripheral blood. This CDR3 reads CASSYSRTSSYGYTF. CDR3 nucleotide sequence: TGTGCCAGCAGTTACTCGCGGACATCTTCTTATGGCTACACCTTC.